A single sample is the source of the 11 T cell receptor beta chains below, sequenced in a study of CD8+CD57+ T cells in acquired aplastic anemia. Genomic DNA served as template for TCR beta VDJ and CDR3 profiling. TCRdb processed the reads anew with MiXCR; each CDR3 protein has one entry. The sample gives 170,000 or so distinct CDR3 sequences, about 50% of which show up once; roughly 30% is in the top ten. Sequenced patients had shown CD8+CD57+ cell expansion by flow cytometry. The sequencing input was sorted CD4+, CD8+, or CD8+CD57+ T cells (not recorded which) from PBMCs. These receptors were collected from a human donor with aplastic anemia.

This clonotype occurred a few times. V and J are TRBV2 and TRBJ2-7; maybe TRBD1 (6 bases). Trimming took 2 bases from V and 4 from J, leaving 18 bases between them. The V gene's germline CDR1 is SNHLY and CDR2 FYNNEI. The CDR3 contains 16 residues. For the CDR3, the DNA is TGTGCCAGCAGTGAAATCTGGGGGCTTCCTCAGTACGAGCAGTACTTC. As protein: CASSEIWGLPQYEQYF.

This clonotype was recorded at least ten times. The chain couples TRBV29-1 to TRBJ2-3; 7 nucleotides agree with TRBD2. Trimming cost V 3 bases and J 2 bases; bases outside gene matches: 14. The CDR3 runs to 17 residues. Germline-derived CDR1 and CDR2 are SQVTM and ANQGSEA. CDR3 coding DNA: TGCAGCGTTGATGTGACTAGCCCCATCCCACCCACAGATACGCAGTATTTT. It codes for CSVDVTSPIPPTDTQYF.

This clonotype was seen ten or more times. The chain carries TRBV7-3 and TRBJ1-2, with 8 bases identical to TRBD1. V shed 5 bases, J shed 3 bases, and the junction held 14 bases outside the gene matches. The length of the CDR3 is 17 residues. The germline V gene has CDR1 SGHTA and CDR2 FQGTGA. The CDR3 nucleotides are TGTGCCAGCAGCCCCTCAGGTGGGACAGGTGATCACTATGGCTACACCTTC. Protein: CASSPSGGTGDHYGYTF.

The chain joins TRBV20-1 to TRBJ1-5, with D possibly TRBD1 on 5 matching bases. Germline lookup yields CDR1 DFQATT and CDR2 SNEGSKA (reference sequence). V dropped 2 bases and J dropped 6 bases, with 14 bases sitting between them. This CDR3 spans 14 amino acids. DNA for the CDR3: TGCAGTGCTAGATCCGGCACAGGCGCTCAGCCCCAGCATTTT. It specifies CSARSGTGAQPQHF.

This clonotype occurred many times. This sequence joins TRBV4-1 and TRBJ2-1; D is undetermined. The germline gives CDR1 MGHRA, CDR2 YSYEKL. The CDR3 loop spans 12 amino acids. V was trimmed by 0 bases and J by 7 bases, leaving 4 bases between them. The CDR3 DNA sequence: TGCGCCAGCAGCCAAGATCTGAATGAGCAGTTCTTC. Protein product: CASSQDLNEQFF.

This chain connects TRBV14 to TRBJ1-1, with 8 bases matching TRBD1. This CDR3 spans 13 amino acids. CDR1 is SGHDN and CDR2 is FVKESK in the germline V gene. J gave up 10 bases and V 4 bases, and 8 bases lay outside the gene matches. The CDR3 sequence: CASSPGQGRGAFF. Here the CDR3 DNA reads TGTGCCAGCAGCCCTGGACAGGGAAGGGGAGCTTTCTTT. Full variable domain (remainder filled in from reference TRBV14 and TRBJ1-1): EAGVTQFPSHSVIEKGQTVTLRCDPISGHDNLYWYRRVMGKEIKFLLHFVKESKQDESGMPNNRFLAERTGGTYSTLKVQPAELEDSGVYFCASSPGQGRGAFFGQGTRLTVV.

The genes are TRBV11-2 and TRBJ1-2, with D possibly TRBD1 on 5 matching bases. This CDR3 contains 16 residues. Germline-derived CDR1 and CDR2 are SGHAT and FQNNGV. V was clipped by 5 bases and J by 6 bases, with 22 bases between them. The CDR3: CASSPPSNAQGDGYTF. DNA for the CDR3: TGTGCCAGCAGCCCTCCCTCTAACGCCCAGGGTGATGGCTACACCTTC.

This clonotype has ten or more counts. This chain connects TRBV14 to TRBJ2-7; 7 bases are shared with TRBD1. Germline V gives CDR1 SGHDN, CDR2 FVKESK. This CDR3 contains 16 residues. Trimming at V came to 4 bases and at J to 0 bases, leaving 9 bases not matched to a gene. The chain's CDR3 is CASSLAGTAFSYEQYF. As DNA, the CDR3 is TGTGCCAGCAGCCTCGCCGGGACAGCATTCTCCTACGAGCAGTACTTC. Complete variable domain (other parts from reference TRBV14 and TRBJ2-7): EAGVTQFPSHSVIEKGQTVTLRCDPISGHDNLYWYRRVMGKEIKFLLHFVKESKQDESGMPNNRFLAERTGGTYSTLKVQPAELEDSGVYFCASSLAGTAFSYEQYFGPGTRLTVT.

In its sample, this clonotype was seen a few times. V gene TRBV24-1 combines with J gene TRBJ2-7, with D uncertain. Germline V gene sequence: CDR1 KGHDR, CDR2 SFDVKD. This CDR3 has 11 residues. CDR3 DNA: TGTGCACCTCCGTGCTCCTACGAGCAGTACTTC. Protein: CAPPCSYEQYF.

The chain recombines TRBV19 with TRBJ2-2; possible D gene TRBD1, 6 bases. V lost 5 bases and J 3 bases, leaving 13 bases between the germline ends. The CDR3 is made up of 15 amino acids. In germline, CDR1 is LNHDA, CDR2 SQIVND (reference sequence). The CDR3 loop is CASSVQDSYTGELFF. In nucleotides, the CDR3 is TGTGCCAGTAGTGTCCAGGACAGTTACACCGGGGAGCTGTTTTTT.

This clonotype has just a few counts. The chain recombines TRBV20-1 with TRBJ1-6, with a tentative D call TRBD1 (5 bases). CDR1 and CDR2 (germline): DFQATT, SNEGSKA (reference sequence). This CDR3 has 14 residues. V was shortened by 6 bases and J by 10 bases, with 19 bases between the two germline ends. The CDR3 nucleotides are TGCAGTGCCTTCCCAGGGCGCCGAGGGTCACCCCTCCACTTT. This sequence encodes CSAFPGRRGSPLHF.